These 10 T cell receptor beta chains originate from one sample sequenced in a study of control samples from healthy donors and cancer patients (dated by TCRdb to 2018 to 2021). The method was the immunoSEQ multiplex PCR assay. Entries here come from immuneACCESS through TCRdb and include only in-frame sequences with V and J called. Some clones fail to appear in such tables; in the studies checked, an unresolved V gene covers under half of the shortfall, and the cause of the remainder is unknown. For this sample there are around 130,000 clones; about 91% appear just once. Around 7.9% of the sample is held by the ten biggest clonotypes. The sequencing sample was made of blood. The receptors stem from a man younger than 35 in good health.

The chain couples TRBV11-2 to TRBJ1-5, with 7 bases matching TRBD1. J lost 0 bases, V lost 5 bases, and 4 bases had no gene match. This CDR3 has 15 residues. Germline-derived CDR1 and CDR2 are SGHAT and FQNNGV. This chain's CDR3 is CASSHGTVSNQPQHF. In DNA, the CDR3 is TGTGCCAGCAGCCATGGGACAGTTAGCAATCAGCCCCAGCATTTT.

The chain has TRBV23-1 and TRBJ1-1; tentative D call: TRBD1 (5 bases). TRBV23-1 is designated an ORF whose function remains uncertain. This CDR3 has 13 amino acids. With 0 bases removed from V and 7 bases from J, the gap between germline ends came to 9 bases. The CDR3 protein is CASSQSGPIEAFF. CDR3 bases: TGCGCCAGCAGTCAATCGGGACCGATTGAAGCTTTCTTT.

This clone was seen a handful of times. J is TRBJ1-2 and V is TRBV19, with TRBD1 identical over 8 bases. V lost 4 bases to trimming and J lost 8 bases; unmatched junction nucleotides: 12. Germline V CDR1 and CDR2: LNHDA, SQIVND (reference sequence). This CDR3 has 15 amino acids. CDR3 bases: TGTGCCAGTAGTACTGGACAGGGAAGGGGTCGGGGCTACACCTTC. Amino acid sequence: CASSTGQGRGRGYTF.

The sample holds a few counts of this clone. V is TRBV11-2 and J is TRBJ1-1; D not resolved. In germline, CDR1 is SGHAT, CDR2 FQNNGV. Trimming pared 2 bases from V and 2 bases from J, leaving 0 bases between. CDR3 length equals 11 residues. The CDR3 spells CASSLNTEAFF. The DNA of the CDR3 is TGTGCCAGCAGCTTAAACACTGAAGCTTTCTTT.

The rearrangement links TRBV19 to TRBJ1-5; D is unresolved. V lost 5 bases and J lost 0, with 8 bases in between. Germline CDR1 reads LNHDA; CDR2 reads SQIVND (reference sequence). The CDR3 length is 14 residues. CDR3 bases: TGTGCCAGTAGTGGGCAGTATAGCAATCAGCCCCAGCATTTT. Protein sequence: CASSGQYSNQPQHF.

The chain employs TRBV6-5 and TRBJ1-4, with D perhaps TRBD1 (5 bases). V lost 5 bases and J lost 1, with 11 bases in between. The CDR3 covers 15 residues. Germline V CDR1 and CDR2: MNHEY, SVGAGI. CDR3 DNA sequence: TGTGCCAGCAGTCCCGGGGCACAAACTAATGAAAAACTGTTTTTT. Translating it yields CASSPGAQTNEKLFF.

V is TRBV7-3 and J is TRBJ2-1, with 8 bases lining up with TRBD2. The CDR3 covers 15 residues. Trimming cost V 5 bases and J 4 bases; bases outside gene matches: 7. Germline lookup yields CDR1 SGHTA and CDR2 FQGTGA. The CDR3 spells CASSGPGGAYNEQFF. Written as DNA, the CDR3 is TGTGCCAGCAGCGGGCCCGGGGGGGCTTACAATGAGCAGTTCTTC.

V and J are TRBV7-9 and TRBJ1-1, with TRBD1 as a possible D gene (5 bases). Germline V lookup: CDR1 SEHNR, CDR2 FQNEAQ (reference sequence). The CDR3 runs to 15 residues. Trimming removed 5 bases at V and 1 base at J, with 14 bases between. This CDR3 is CASSKPGPTNTEAFF. The CDR3 DNA reads as TGTGCCAGCAGCAAACCGGGACCGACGAACACTGAAGCTTTCTTT.

The chain carries TRBV18 and TRBJ1-4, with D unclear. Trimming took off 4 bases at V and 0 bases at J, with 15 bases between the two ends. Germline CDR1 KGHSH, CDR2 LQKENI. There are 17 residues in the CDR3. CDR3 sequence reads: CASSLLSGSATNEKLFF. DNA for the CDR3: TGTGCCAGCTCACTCCTCAGCGGGTCTGCAACTAATGAAAAACTGTTTTTT.

The genes are TRBV7-2 and TRBJ2-1; 7 bases match TRBD2. V lost 5 bases and J lost 8; bases outside the gene matches: 18. CDR1 is SGHTA and CDR2 is FQGNSA in the germline V gene. The CDR3 contains 17 residues. Written as DNA, the CDR3 is TGTGCCAGCAGCCCAATCTTGGGGAGGGCGCCGCCCGATGAGCAGTTCTTC. Its translation: CASSPILGRAPPDEQFF.